The present T cell receptor beta chain was sequenced within a study of radiation and T cells in renal cell carcinoma (dated by TCRdb to about 2020). About the full investigation: The samples were obtained from a clinical trial, where primary renal cell carcinomas were treated with 15 Gy stereotactic body radiation therapy and then removed by nephrectomy 4 weeks afterward. In total, approximately 53 samples, comprising 26 tumors and some 27 peripheral blood samples, were subjected to TCR beta sequencing. In the approximately 53 samples combined, some 4,000,000 unique CDR3 nucleotide sequences were found, encoding 2 million to 3 million unique CDR3 amino acid sequences. What the work shows at the level of the full study, not this receptor alone: Tracking of blood repertoire dynamics stopped at approximately four weeks after treatment, with no follow-up past that point. Effects of radiation dose or scheduling on the TCR repertoire could not be addressed with the single-armed trial design. Because no pretreatment tumor biopsies were available, whether clonotypes were present in the tumor at baseline could not be determined. In blood, the top tumor clonotypes increased from baseline to 2 weeks after radiation and then shrank by 4 weeks, which suggests a temporary expansion of tumor-resident clones.

The junction shows trimming of 0 bases on V and 1 base on J, plus 6 bases between the germline ends. From the cysteine up to the phenylalanine, the CDR3 has a length of 14 residues. The kept DNA is CDR3 alone, 42 bases in frame from the first base. CDR1 is given as MGHRA and CDR2 as YSYEKL, both from the germline V gene. The meaning of the sample's time point label: baseline pretreatment blood. The treatment or condition label on this specimen signifies: 15 Gy SBRT to primary tumor, nephrectomy 4 weeks later. To follow tumor-enriched clonotypes, peripheral blood was collected serially from radiation-treated patients at baseline and again at 2 weeks and 4 weeks after SBRT. Renal cell carcinoma with clear cell pathology was present in all patients. The QIAamp DNA Blood Mini Kit (Qiagen) was used to prepare genomic DNA for TCR sequencing. Samples were included in the analyses only if all quality control checks were passed.

TCR beta libraries were generated from genomic DNA with the immunoSEQ kit, following the manufacturer's recommendations. For library preparation, a first multiplex PCR was performed with proprietary primers, followed by a second PCR in which unique barcodes were added, and bead cleanups were performed after each round. A positive control reaction and a negative control reaction, both provided in the kit, were run with every batch of samples. The final libraries underwent checking on an Agilent 4200 TapeStation D1000 ScreenTape, volumetric pooling, and quantification by qPCR. Sequencing was performed on an Illumina NextSeq500 using a MidOutput 150-cycle cartridge, with 156 Read1 cycles, 15 Index1 cycles, and the kit custom primers. The pooled library was loaded at roughly 0.94 pM with an approximately 18% PhiX control spike-in. Processing in the source paper ran as follows. The vendor-processed data were analyzed in R, and a clonotype was defined as all T cells that share the same CDR3 nucleotide sequence. For clone abundance analyses, frequencies were normalized to the 10,000 most abundant clones per sample. Public T cell clones, averaging fewer than five per sample, were removed before analysis. A difference in abundance of at least 32-fold between compartments was used to define tumor-enriched and baseline blood-enriched clonotypes. Clonotypes expanded or contracted between blood time points were identified with a beta-binomial differential abundance model. Tumor-blood repertoire similarity was measured with the Baroni-Urbani and Buser coefficient, and group comparisons used two-tailed Wilcoxon tests in R. Sourced from immuneACCESS, this table was stored by TCRdb with only in-frame sequences that have V and J called. A share of the clones is absent; for the studies checked, an unresolved V gene accounts for under half, and the remainder has no known explanation. The V and J calls and clone size are taken from that table; D and trimming were inferred from the DNA. The sample table lists about 49,000 clones, 65% to 90% of them with a count of one. The ten largest clones capture 30% to 35% of the sample.

Of note for this clone: Its binding antigen is unknown. No base qualities exist here, and no much larger clone lies one base off it.

The chain links TRBV4-1 with TRBJ1-2; the D gene is perhaps TRBD1, on 5 matching bases. Here the sequenced sample was blood, taken from a patient whose treatment included radiotherapy and nephrectomy. The source is a woman aged 70-85 years with renal cell carcinoma. DNA sequence: TGCGCCAGCAGCCAAGACAGGGATAACTATGGCTACACCTTC. Its coded protein is CASSQDRDNYGYTF.